This T cell receptor beta chain originates from a study of blood T cells in healthy people across ages. A second PCR, run for about 7 to 12 cycles, used a sample-barcoded 5' primer plus a J-beta primer mix. Tagging of each cDNA molecule was performed by a template-switch adaptor with 12 random nucleotides. One entry per CDR3 protein, called by TCRdb with MiXCR from the 5' RACE reads. Here the sample spans 1.5 million or so distinct CDR3 sequences, approximately 43% being singletons. The sample providers were healthy Caucasian people from Russia, aged roughly 6 to 100. Looked up from germline, CDR1 is LGHNA and CDR2 is YSLEER. The CDR3 length is 15 residues. With 1 base removed from V and 8 bases from J, the gap between germline ends came to 16 bases.

The receptor was derived from a woman under 30 in good health. Specimen: blood. The chain uses TRBV4-3 and TRBJ2-3; the D gene is possibly TRBD2 (6 bases). CDR3 DNA: TGCGCCAGCAGCCAAGCCCTGACGGGAGCGCTTACGCAGTATTTT. Its translation is CASSQALTGALTQYF.